The text below deals with one TCR beta chain. Just one base apart from a much larger clone, this may be a read error. Germline lookup yields CDR1 MNHEY and CDR2 SVGEGT. This CDR3 spans 15 amino acids. V was pared by 6 bases and J by 1 base, with 15 bases between. The sample is drawn from a study of regulatory T cells in long-lasting Graves disease. To make TCR beta libraries, researchers used iRepertoire HTBI primers and Arm-PCR of CDR3 regions. TCRdb processed the multiplex PCR reads anew with MiXCR; each CDR3 protein has one entry. The sample has roughly 500,000 distinct CDR3 sequences; about 13% are singletons. Time point noted: newly diagnosed GD, antithyroid drugs for less than 3 months. TCR sequences were obtained from RNA taken from PBMCs. These data also featured in a second study, about T cells in Graves' hyperthyroidism and ophthalmopathy.

The starting material was peripheral blood mononuclear cells (PBMCs), obtained at new diagnosis, from a patient treated with antithyroid drugs. The genes are TRBV6-2 or TRBV6-3 and TRBJ1-2; the D gene is possibly TRBD1 (5 bases). The receptor was isolated from a man aged 25 to 40 with Graves disease. The CDR3 nucleotides are TGTGCCAGCAGCCCGATACTAGGGGTTAACTATGGCTACACCTTC. It is translated as CASSPILGVNYGYTF.